These 7 T cell receptor beta chains originate from one sample sequenced in a study of cytotoxic CD8 clonotypes in ibrutinib-treated CLL. Sequencing was performed with immunoSEQ multiplex PCR; in TCRdb, only in-frame clones are kept and a portion is missing. The table includes around 30,000 clones, roughly 59% detected once. Sample: PBMCs, taken before ibrutinib treatment. The receptors here all came from a human donor with chronic lymphocytic leukemia.

V is TRBV5-6 and J is TRBJ2-1; 13 nucleotides match TRBD2. J lost 8 bases, V lost 3 bases, and 11 bases had no gene match. This CDR3 comprises 17 residues. Germline V CDR1 and CDR2: SGHDT, YYEEEE. This CDR3 is CASSSRTSGRFVDEQFF. In DNA, the CDR3 is TGTGCCAGCAGCTCCAGGACTAGCGGGAGATTTGTCGATGAGCAGTTCTTC.

Only one count was recorded for this clone. The chain combines TRBV25-1 with TRBJ1-4; TRBD1 agrees at 8 bases. CDR3 length: 13 residues. Germline V gives CDR1 MGHDK, CDR2 SYGVNS. J was trimmed by 5 bases and V by 8 bases; bases with no gene match: 4. The CDR3: CASLGQANEKLFF. The CDR3 DNA follows: TGTGCCAGCCTGGGACAGGCGAATGAAAAACTGTTTTTT. The full variable domain, rest sourced from reference TRBV25-1 and TRBJ1-4, is EADIYQTPRYLVIGTGKKITLECSQTMGHDKMYWYQQDPGMELHLIHYSYGVNSTEKGDLSSESTVSRIRTEHFPLTLESARPSHTSQYLCASLGQANEKLFFGSGTQLSVL.

The CDR3, as DNA: TGTGCCACTTTGGGGACCCGCCAAGAGACCCAGTACTTC. Translation: CATLGTRQETQYF. The chain employs TRBV10-3 and TRBJ2-5, with D perhaps being TRBD1 or TRBD2 (5 bases each). The CDR3 has 13 residues. The V and J ends lost 10 bases and 1 base respectively, with 13 bases between them. Looked up from germline, CDR1 is ENHRY and CDR2 is SYGVKD.

This clone was picked up a small number of times. The gene calls are TRBV4-2 and TRBJ1-2; no clear D. Trimming removed 0 bases at V and 1 base at J, with 6 bases between. Germline V CDR1 and CDR2: LGHNA, YNFKEQ. The CDR3 runs 14 residues. The CDR3 nucleotides read TGTGCCAGCAGCCAAGAGGAAGTTAACTATGGCTACACCTTC. The encoded protein is CASSQEEVNYGYTF.

The chain combines TRBV19 with TRBJ1-4, with a possible D match to TRBD1 (6 bases). The V end was cut by 10 bases, the J end by 0 bases, with 24 bases between. This CDR3 spans 18 amino acids. The germline V gene encodes CDR1 LNHDA and CDR2 SQIVND (reference sequence). DNA for the CDR3: TGTGCCACCCATCCGGCAGGGGAGAGGTGGACAACTAATGAAAAACTGTTTTTT. Translation: CATHPAGERWTTNEKLFF.

The V and J genes are TRBV9 and TRBJ1-2, with D perhaps matching TRBD1 (5 bases). Per germline, CDR1 SGDLS and CDR2 YYNGEE. The length of the CDR3 is 15 residues. The germline V and J ends were trimmed by 0 bases and 3 bases, with 12 bases remaining between them. The CDR3 spells CASSVEPREHYGYTF. The CDR3 DNA sequence: TGTGCCAGCAGCGTAGAGCCCAGGGAACACTATGGCTACACCTTC.

The rearrangement links TRBV6-5 to TRBJ1-3, with 7 bases aligning to TRBD1. The CDR3 length is 14 residues. In germline, CDR1 is MNHEY, CDR2 SVGAGI. The V gene end was trimmed by 6 bases and the J gene end by 0 bases; junction bases not matched to a gene: 2. The CDR3: CASRGTVSGNTIYF. CDR3 in DNA: TGTGCCAGCAGGGGGACAGTCTCTGGAAACACCATATATTTT.